This TCR beta chain stems from a study of T cell changes during pregnancy in multiple sclerosis. Profiled with immunoSEQ multiplex PCR; TCRdb holds only in-frame clones, not every one. The data contain under 70,000 clones, 90% of them seen just once; the ten biggest clones take up 5% to 7.5%. The CDR3 loop spans 16 amino acids. Per the germline V gene, CDR1 is SGHTA and CDR2 is FQGNSA. The V and J ends lost 5 bases and 5 bases respectively, with 19 bases between them. This rearrangement joins TRBV7-2 to TRBJ2-1; the D gene is possibly TRBD2 (6 bases). The source was peripheral blood, collected in the third trimester of pregnancy. The TCR originated in a female donor in good health, enrolled as a control in a pregnancy study. The CDR3 sequence: CASSPRPSDRHNEQFF. CDR3 coding DNA: TGTGCCAGCAGCCCGCGACCTAGCGATCGACACAATGAGCAGTTCTTC.